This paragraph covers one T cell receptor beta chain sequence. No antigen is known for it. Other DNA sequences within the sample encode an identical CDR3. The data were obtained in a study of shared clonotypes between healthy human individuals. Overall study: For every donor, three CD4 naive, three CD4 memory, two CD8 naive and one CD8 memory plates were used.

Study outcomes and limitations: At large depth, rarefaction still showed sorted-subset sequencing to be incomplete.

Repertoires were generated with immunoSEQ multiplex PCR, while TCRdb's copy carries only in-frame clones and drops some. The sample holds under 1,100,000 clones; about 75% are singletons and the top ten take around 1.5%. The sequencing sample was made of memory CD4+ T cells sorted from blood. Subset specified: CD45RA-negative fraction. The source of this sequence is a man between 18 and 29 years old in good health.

CDR3 nucleotide sequence: TGCGCCAGCAGCCAAAGCACAGATACGCAGTATTTT. Translated: CASSQSTDTQYF. The rearrangement uses TRBV4-1 and TRBJ2-3, with D uncertain. V was clipped by 2 bases and J by 0 bases, with 0 bases between them. Germline loops: CDR1 MGHRA, CDR2 YSYEKL. The CDR3 length is 12 residues.